Sequencing of this TCR beta chain was carried out in a study of cytomegalovirus exposure and HLA in healthy donors. Study-level information: The roughly 120 validation repertoires used the same platform as the roughly 670 first-cohort repertoires (as reported by a later analysis). General observations from the study: Altogether, about 160 TCR beta chains were recorded as cytomegalovirus-associated. TCR sequences were mostly rare, though some public TCRs occurred in many donors.

Profiled with immunoSEQ multiplex PCR; TCRdb holds only in-frame clones, not every one. The sample lists around 300,000 clones, around 85% occurring once. With regard to this clone: The target antigen is unknown.

The donors were part of the validation cohort, which consisted of 120 subjects and was separate from the first cohort of 600 to 850 subjects. This clonotype was obtained from a young woman in good health and CMV-seronegative. The specimen was PBMCs.

The CDR3 DNA follows: TGTGCCAGCAGTTACCAGGCGGGAGGGGGTGAGACCCAGTACTTC. Protein product: CASSYQAGGGETQYF. V is TRBV6-5 and J is TRBJ2-5; 9 bases match TRBD2. V lost 2 bases and J lost 5; bases outside the gene matches: 6. The CDR3 spans 15 residues. Germline loops: CDR1 MNHEY, CDR2 SVGAGI.